The 31 T cell receptor beta chains given below trace back to one sample, sequenced in a study of cytomegalovirus exposure and HLA in healthy donors. Profiling relied on immunoSEQ multiplex PCR, and the TCRdb table lists in-frame clones only, not all of them. The table shows over 85,000 clones, with less than 90% occurring only once. Sequences were obtained from PBMCs. All receptors derive from a woman younger than 30 in good health and CMV-seropositive.

The V gene is TRBV10-3, the J gene TRBJ1-4, with D possibly matching TRBD1 (5 bases). With 2 bases removed from V and 4 bases from J, the gap between germline ends came to 11 bases. Germline CDR1 ENHRY, CDR2 SYGVKD. CDR3 length equals 15 residues. The CDR3 region has the DNA TGTGCCATCAGTGAGAAGACGGGGGATAATGAAAAACTGTTTTTT. Protein product: CAISEKTGDNEKLFF.

The V and J genes are TRBV6-5 and TRBJ1-5; TRBD1 might be the D (5 bases). Germline-derived CDR1 and CDR2 are MNHEY and SVGAGI. This CDR3 has 14 residues. V was pared by 5 bases and J by 4 bases, with 12 bases between. The CDR3 bases are TGTGCCAGCAGTAAGAGTCAGGGTAATCAGCCCCAGCATTTT. Protein product: CASSKSQGNQPQHF.

J is TRBJ2-7 and V is TRBV10-1; tentatively, D is TRBD2 (5 bases). The CDR3 totals 14 residues. Per germline, CDR1 WNHNN and CDR2 SYGVQD (reference sequence). V was pared by 1 base and J by 0 bases, with 7 bases between. In DNA form, the CDR3 reads TGCGCCAGCAGTGAGTTTCGGGACTCCTACGAGCAGTACTTC. This gives the protein CASSEFRDSYEQYF.

The chain recombines TRBV6-5 with TRBJ2-5, with D possibly matching TRBD2 (5 bases). CDR1 and CDR2 (germline): MNHEY, SVGAGI. This CDR3 is 15 amino acids long. Trimming stripped 0 bases from V and 3 bases from J, with 11 bases between. CDR3 coding DNA: TGTGCCAGCAGTTACTCTGCTACTAGTGAAGAGACCCAGTACTTC. Translation: CASSYSATSEETQYF.

CDR3 in amino acids: CAGQRTGVTEAFF. Written as DNA, the CDR3 is TGTGCCGGTCAGAGGACTGGGGTCACTGAAGCTTTCTTT. The chain carries TRBV2 and TRBJ1-1; D remains ambiguous. CDR3 length: 13 amino acids. The V gene lost 11 bases and the J gene lost 4 bases, with 17 bases spanning the gap. Germline V gives CDR1 SNHLY, CDR2 FYNNEI.

Here the CDR3 reads CASSRKRGNGYTF. CDR3 sequence (DNA): TGTGCCAGCAGCCGCAAGCGGGGAAATGGCTACACCTTC. The rearrangement joins TRBV7-9 to TRBJ1-2; D unresolved. CDR1 SEHNR and CDR2 FQNEAQ come from the germline V gene (reference sequence). Between the trimmed V and J ends, which lost 5 bases and 6 bases, there was a span of 13 bases. This CDR3 is built from 13 residues.

Here the CDR3 reads CAISESASGGVYEQYF. Here the CDR3 DNA reads TGTGCCATCAGTGAGTCCGCTAGCGGGGGAGTATACGAGCAGTACTTC. The V and J genes are TRBV10-3 and TRBJ2-7, with 10 bases fitting TRBD2. CDR1 is ENHRY, CDR2 SYGVKD, per germline. This CDR3 region has 16 residues. With 0 bases clipped from V and 4 bases from J, the junction kept 6 bases outside the gene matches.

V usage is TRBV28 and J usage is TRBJ2-7, with a possible D match to TRBD1 (6 bases). This CDR3 is built from 14 residues. From germline, CDR1 is MDHEN and CDR2 SYDVKM. The V end lost 6 bases, the J end lost 1 base, and 13 bases lay between the germline ends. CDR3 protein: CASRIQGLSYEQYF. DNA of the CDR3: TGTGCCAGCAGGATCCAGGGGCTTTCCTACGAGCAGTACTTC.

To note about this clone: Compared with germline, one end of the junction differs, possibly owing to a read error. The V and J genes are TRBV6-1 and TRBJ1-6, with 9 nucleotides matching TRBD1. The CDR3 consists of 14 residues. Germline CDR1 reads MNHNS; CDR2 reads SASEGT. The CDR3 nucleotides are TGTGCCAGCATCGGTCCGGGACAGGGCTCCCTTTGGGACTTT. Amino acid sequence: CASIGPGQGSLWDF.

This rearrangement joins TRBV6-5 to TRBJ2-7, with 9 bases matching TRBD1. Germline V gene data show CDR1 as MNHEY and CDR2 as SVGAGI. V was pared by 4 bases and J by 4 bases, with 11 bases of the junction left unmatched. The CDR3 length is 16 residues. DNA for the CDR3: TGTGCCAGCAGTTTGGGGGCCGGGACAGGGTCGTACGAGCAGTACTTC. Its translation is CASSLGAGTGSYEQYF.

V gene TRBV2 combines with J gene TRBJ2-5; 7 nucleotides line up with TRBD2. J gave up 7 bases and V 6 bases, and 14 bases lay outside the gene matches. CDR3 size: 15 residues. Germline V lookup: CDR1 SNHLY, CDR2 FYNNEI. The CDR3 DNA follows: TGTGCCAGCAGGATGTTAGGACTAGGGCAATGGACCCAGTACTTC. The encoded protein is CASRMLGLGQWTQYF.

The chain links TRBV4-1 to TRBJ2-7; TRBD1 matches at 8 bases. This CDR3 region has 15 residues. Trimming at V came to 6 bases and at J to 1 base, leaving 8 bases not matched to a gene. Germline values: CDR1 MGHRA, CDR2 YSYEKL. In nucleotides, the CDR3 is TGCGCCAGCAGGAAATTCGGACAGGGATCCTACGAGCAGTACTTC. Translated: CASRKFGQGSYEQYF.

V is TRBV4-1 and J is TRBJ2-2, with D unclear. Germline values: CDR1 MGHRA, CDR2 YSYEKL. The CDR3 has 12 residues. The V end lost 4 bases, the J end lost 5 bases, and 5 bases lay between the germline ends. CDR3 in amino acids: CASSPGTGELFF. The CDR3 region has the DNA TGCGCCAGCAGCCCCGGGACCGGGGAGCTGTTTTTT.

V and J are TRBV27 and TRBJ1-5; 7 bases align to TRBD1. This CDR3 has 15 amino acids. Per germline, CDR1 MNHEY and CDR2 SMNVEV (reference sequence). V lost 6 bases, J lost 2 bases, and 7 bases stayed unmatched. CDR3 region: CASRERGLGNQPQHF. For the CDR3, the DNA is TGTGCCAGCAGGGAGAGGGGGCTCGGCAATCAGCCCCAGCATTTT.

This chain joins TRBV4-1 and TRBJ1-6; no firm D call. The CDR3 extends over 15 amino acids. Trimming cost V 0 bases and J 7 bases, with 10 bases left between them. Germline V lookup: CDR1 MGHRA, CDR2 YSYEKL. The CDR3 region is CASSQDPGWNSPLHF. The CDR3, as DNA: TGCGCCAGCAGCCAAGATCCGGGTTGGAATTCACCCCTCCACTTT.

The V and J genes are TRBV6-6 and TRBJ2-2, with TRBD2 matching over 7 bases. Germline CDR1 and CDR2: MNHNY and SVGAGI (reference sequence). The CDR3 runs 15 residues. V shed 3 bases, J shed 0 bases, and the junction held 1 base outside the gene matches. This CDR3 reads CASSYAGANTGELFF. Written as DNA, the CDR3 is TGTGCCAGCAGTTATGCGGGGGCGAACACCGGGGAGCTGTTTTTT.

This clone was recorded once. The chain links TRBV25-1 to TRBJ2-7; a possible D gene is TRBD2 (6 bases). In germline, CDR1 is MGHDK, CDR2 SYGVNS. CDR3 length: 13 amino acids. Trimming left V 4 bases short and J 4 bases short, with 11 bases between. The CDR3 DNA reads TGTGCCAGCAGTGCCGGGACTGGTTACGAGCAGTACTTC. Translating it yields CASSAGTGYEQYF.

The CDR3 protein is CASSQAKTAGSLAKNIQYF. Here the CDR3 DNA reads TGTGCCAGCAGCCAAGCAAAGACAGCGGGGAGTTTAGCCAAAAACATTCAGTACTTC. The chain is built from TRBV4-2 and TRBJ2-4; 7 positions match TRBD2. Germline V gene sequence: CDR1 LGHNA, CDR2 YNFKEQ. This CDR3 contains 19 residues. The J segment lost 0 bases and the V segment lost 1 base, leaving 12 bases of the junction unmatched.

J is TRBJ1-3 and V is TRBV9, with 8 nucleotides matching TRBD1. The CDR3 loop spans 17 amino acids. Trimming removed 3 bases from V and 0 bases from J; junction bases left unmatched: 8. Germline V lookup: CDR1 SGDLS, CDR2 YYNGEE. This CDR3 reads CASSAWTGSGSGNTIYF. The CDR3 region has the DNA TGTGCCAGCAGCGCTTGGACAGGGAGCGGCTCTGGAAACACCATATATTTT.

The chain couples TRBV29-1 to TRBJ2-3, with 8 bases lining up with TRBD2. Looked up from germline, CDR1 is SQVTM and CDR2 is ANQGSEA. J gave up 4 bases and V 3 bases, and 6 bases lay outside the gene matches. This CDR3 has 14 residues. The CDR3 protein is CSVDSAGVSDTQYF. DNA for the CDR3: TGCAGCGTTGATTCAGCGGGGGTGTCAGATACGCAGTATTTT.

The rearrangement links TRBV5-1 to TRBJ1-6; 8 nucleotides line up with TRBD1. This CDR3 has 16 amino acids. The ends lost 1 base at V and 6 bases at J; junction bases unmatched: 6. Germline-derived CDR1 and CDR2 are SGHRS and YFSETQ. The CDR3 DNA reads as TGCGCCAGCAGCTTGATCAGTGACAGGGGTAATTCACCCCTCCACTTT. This gives the protein CASSLISDRGNSPLHF. The complete variable domain, with remaining parts taken from reference TRBV5-1 and TRBJ1-6, reads KAGVTQTPRYLIKTRGQQVTLSCSPISGHRSVSWYQQTPGQGLQFLFEYFSETQRNKGNFPGRFSGRQFSNSRSEMNVSTLELGDSALYLCASSLISDRGNSPLHFGNGTRLTVT.

The chain has TRBV13 and TRBJ2-7; D gene ambiguous. CDR3 length: 15 residues. Germline CDR1 is PRHDT and CDR2 is FYEKMQ (reference sequence). V was cut by 5 bases and J by 0 bases, with 14 bases left in between. CDR3 residues: CASSPHPLNSYEQYF. CDR3 nucleotide sequence: TGTGCCAGCAGCCCGCACCCACTCAACTCCTACGAGCAGTACTTC. Full variable domain (remainder filled in from reference TRBV13 and TRBJ2-7): AAGVIQSPRHLIKEKRETATLKCYPIPRHDTVYWYQQGPGQDPQFLISFYEKMQSDKGSIPDRFSAQQFSDYHSELNMSSLELGDSALYFCASSPHPLNSYEQYFGPGTRLTVT.

This chain connects TRBV11-1 to TRBJ2-5, with 7 bases fitting TRBD1. This CDR3 region has 13 residues. Germline V lookup: CDR1 SGHAT, CDR2 FQDESV (reference sequence). The ends lost 5 bases at V and 4 bases at J; junction bases unmatched: 4. CDR3 nucleotides: TGTGCCAGCAGCCAGACAGGGTCAGAGACCCAGTACTTC. The encoded protein is CASSQTGSETQYF.

The chain recombines TRBV18 with TRBJ2-7, with TRBD1 identical over 9 bases. V was pared by 3 bases and J by 5 bases, with 5 bases of the junction left unmatched. Per germline, CDR1 KGHSH and CDR2 LQKENI. The CDR3 contains 14 residues. Here the CDR3 reads CASSPLDRGHEQYF. Here the CDR3 DNA reads TGTGCCAGCTCACCTCTGGACAGGGGCCACGAGCAGTACTTC.

J is TRBJ2-7 and V is TRBV25-1, with D hard to call. V was cut by 2 bases and J by 1 base, with 6 bases left in between. Germline V gene sequence: CDR1 MGHDK, CDR2 SYGVNS. CDR3 size: 13 residues. The CDR3 nucleotides are TGTGCCAGCAGTGAACTCGGTTCCTACGAGCAGTACTTC. Translation gives CASSELGSYEQYF.

The chain recombines TRBV4-3 with TRBJ2-3; 7 nucleotides align to TRBD1. Germline loops: CDR1 LGHNA, CDR2 YSLEER. The CDR3 totals 16 residues. V trimming: 2 bases; J trimming: 0 bases; junction bases outside the gene matches: 5. The CDR3 sequence: CASSQFGTESTDTQYF. The CDR3 bases are TGCGCCAGCAGCCAATTCGGGACAGAGAGCACAGATACGCAGTATTTT.

The CDR3 protein is CASTERRIGGKRAYGYTF. CDR3 in DNA: TGTGCCAGCACCGAGAGGAGGATAGGGGGCAAAAGGGCCTATGGCTACACCTTC. The chain joins TRBV7-8 to TRBJ1-2, with TRBD1 matching over 7 bases. In germline, CDR1 is SGHVS, CDR2 FQNEAQ. CDR3 size: 18 residues. Losses at the gene ends were 7 bases for V and 4 bases for J; bases not matched to a gene: 21.

The chain combines TRBV28 with TRBJ1-4; D gene uncertain. The V gene lost 4 bases and the J gene lost 4 bases, with 7 bases spanning the gap. The germline gives CDR1 MDHEN, CDR2 SYDVKM. The CDR3 extends over 13 amino acids. CDR3 sequence: CASSSQVNEKLFF. The CDR3 DNA reads as TGTGCCAGCAGTTCTCAGGTTAATGAAAAACTGTTTTTT.

The chain employs TRBV6-5 and TRBJ1-2; D remains ambiguous. The germline V gene has CDR1 MNHEY and CDR2 SVGAGI. Trimming removed 0 bases from V and 7 bases from J, with 15 bases in between. The CDR3 spans 15 residues. CDR3 amino acids: CASSYSALQVSGYTF. The CDR3 DNA is TGTGCCAGCAGTTACTCGGCCCTCCAGGTTTCTGGCTACACCTTC.

The chain links TRBV4-2 to TRBJ1-1; 8 bases match TRBD1. V dropped 4 bases and J dropped 1; count of bases not matched to a gene: 5. CDR3 length: 15 residues. The germline gives CDR1 LGHNA, CDR2 YNFKEQ. The CDR3 nucleotides are TGTGCCAGCAGCCTCCGGACAGGGAGGAACACTGAAGCTTTCTTT. Its protein product is CASSLRTGRNTEAFF.

This sequence joins TRBV30 and TRBJ2-1; 8 bases are a match to TRBD2. CDR3 length: 14 amino acids. V lost 5 bases, J lost 8 bases, and 11 bases stayed unmatched. In germline, CDR1 is GTSNPN, CDR2 SVGIG (reference sequence). CDR3 nucleotides: TGTGCCTGGGCTAGGGACTCGGGGGGGGATGAGCAGTTCTTC. It is translated as CAWARDSGGDEQFF.